Listed below are T cell receptor beta chains from one sample, sequenced in a study of OX40 agonist ivuxolimab in advanced cancers. Repertoires were generated with immunoSEQ multiplex PCR, while TCRdb's copy carries only in-frame clones and drops some. The sample holds some 44,000 clones, 70% to 90% seen once. The sample was CD4+ or CD8+ T cells sorted from blood, taken in a trial of the OX40 agonist ivuxolimab. Receptors were obtained from an adult with an advanced solid tumor such as melanoma, head and neck, liver or kidney cancer. The CDR3 runs from the conserved cysteine through the conserved F or W. D genes are given only for firm matches.

V: TRBV5-5
J: TRBJ1-5
D: NA
length: 17
CDR3: CASSLSPGVLLNQPQHF

V: TRBV27
J: TRBJ2-7
D: TRBD1
length: 13
CDR3: CASRRTGAYEQYF

V: TRBV6-5
J: TRBJ1-3
D: NA
length: 13
CDR3: CASSRESGNTIYF

V: TRBV5-1
J: TRBJ2-5
D: NA
length: 16
CDR3: CASSLGGAAAGETQYF

V: TRBV25-1
J: TRBJ2-3
D: TRBD2
length: 16
CDR3: CASSRYSGGAADTQYF

V: TRBV19
J: TRBJ1-2
D: TRBD1
length: 15
CDR3: CASSTSSGGRGGYTF

V: TRBV4-1
J: TRBJ2-7
D: NA
length: 17
CDR3: CASSQLRAWGLPTRQYF

V: TRBV28
J: NA
D: TRBD1
length: 16
CDR3: CASRTTGQGLFYEQYF

V: TRBV6-6
J: TRBJ2-1
D: NA
length: 10
CDR3: CASSYTEQFF

V: TRBV4-1
J: TRBJ2-7
D: NA
length: 20
CDR3: CASSQVELGTAAGGVYEQYF

V: TRBV5-1
J: TRBJ1-6
D: NA
length: 15
CDR3: CASSLRGRGNSPLHF

V: TRBV7-9
J: TRBJ2-7
D: NA
length: 12
CDR3: CASNNVGYEQYF

V: TRBV7-3
J: TRBJ2-7
D: NA
length: 14
CDR3: CASSVQRYRYEQYF

V: TRBV15
J: TRBJ2-3
D: NA
length: 15
CDR3: CATSRADQNTDTQYF

V: TRBV10-1
J: TRBJ1-1
D: TRBD1
length: 13
CDR3: CASREDRGGEAFF

V: TRBV5-1
J: TRBJ1-6
D: NA
length: 16
CDR3: CASSRTDSSYNSPLHF

V: TRBV2
J: NA
D: TRBD1
length: 13
CDR3: CASSLDRGGEQYF

V: TRBV5-4
J: TRBJ2-5
D: NA
length: 14
CDR3: CASSLAGIQETQYF

V: TRBV7-2
J: TRBJ2-2
D: NA
length: 14
CDR3: CASSRTGRAGELFF

V: TRBV18
J: TRBJ2-2
D: TRBD2
length: 15
CDR3: CASSPPLADTGELFF

V: TRBV6-1
J: TRBJ2-4
D: NA
length: 12
CDR3: CASSNRGGIQYF

V: TRBV18
J: TRBJ2-1
D: TRBD1
length: 16
CDR3: CASSPFGTGEFNEQFF

V: TRBV29-1
J: TRBJ2-5
D: NA
length: 15
CDR3: CSVASGGSLLETQYF